Each of the 8 T cell receptor beta chains below was sequenced from the same sample in a study of T cells after yellow fever vaccination. From the 5' RACE reads, TCRdb called clonotypes with MiXCR, one entry per CDR3 protein. Here the sample spans 280,000 or so distinct CDR3 sequences, 8.5% to 10% being singletons. Sequencing used CD4+ T cells sorted from PBMCs, obtained 5 days after the yellow fever booster vaccination. The receptors were sampled from a man between 18 and 35 years old who received the YFV17D yellow fever vaccine.

V usage is TRBV29-1 and J usage is TRBJ2-3; 7 nucleotides line up with TRBD2. The ends lost 1 base at V and 1 base at J; junction bases unmatched: 5. Germline V lookup: CDR1 SQVTM, CDR2 ANQGSEA. The CDR3 runs to 15 residues. This CDR3 reads CSVEGLAAGTDTQYF. The DNA of the CDR3 is TGCAGCGTTGAAGGTCTAGCGGCCGGCACAGATACGCAGTATTTT.

This clonotype has ten or more counts. The rearrangement uses TRBV4-3 and TRBJ2-3, with 7 bases fitting TRBD2. The germline V gene encodes CDR1 LGHNA and CDR2 YSLEER. The J segment lost 4 bases and the V segment lost 1 base, leaving 8 bases of the junction unmatched. This CDR3 contains 16 residues. The CDR3 region is CASSQGSGISPDTQYF. In DNA form, the CDR3 reads TGCGCCAGCAGCCAAGGGAGCGGGATTTCCCCAGATACGCAGTATTTT.

The CDR3 DNA sequence: TGCAGTGCGGCCAGGACCACTGAAGCTTTCTTT. This sequence encodes CSAARTTEAFF. The V gene is TRBV20-1, the J gene TRBJ1-1; D gene unclear. The germline V gene has CDR1 DFQATT and CDR2 SNEGSKA (reference sequence). Trimming cost V 6 bases and J 4 bases, with 9 bases left between them. CDR3 length: 11 amino acids.

This clonotype was observed many times. J is TRBJ2-3 and V is TRBV18; D possibly corresponds to TRBD1 (5 bases). The CDR3 is 13 residues long. The V and J ends lost 2 bases and 3 bases respectively, with 6 bases between them. Germline V CDR1 and CDR2: KGHSH, LQKENI. This chain's CDR3 is CASSPWTTDTQYF. CDR3 DNA: TGTGCCAGCTCACCATGGACAACAGATACGCAGTATTTT. Full variable domain (missing parts from reference TRBV18 and TRBJ2-3): NAGVMQNPRHLVRRRGQEARLRCSPMKGHSHVYWYRQLPEEGLKFMVYLQKENIIDESGMPKERFSAEFPKEGPSILRIQQVVRGDSAAYFCASSPWTTDTQYFGPGTRLTVL.

The chain recombines TRBV18 with TRBJ2-2; 8 bases line up with TRBD1. With 4 bases clipped from V and 1 base from J, the junction kept 8 bases outside the gene matches. From germline, CDR1 is KGHSH and CDR2 LQKENI. There are 17 residues in the CDR3. CDR3 in amino acids: CASSREPGTGNTGELFF. Written as DNA, the CDR3 is TGTGCCAGCTCACGAGAGCCCGGGACAGGGAACACCGGGGAGCTGTTTTTT.

The DNA for the CDR3 is TGTGCCACCAGCAGAGATTCAAGGGCAGTCTACGAGCAGTACTTC. Its protein product is CATSRDSRAVYEQYF. The chain combines TRBV15 with TRBJ2-7; D gene unclear. Deletions cut 0 bases from V and 3 bases from J, with 12 bases between. Germline assignment: CDR1 LNHNV and CDR2 YYDKDF (reference sequence). This CDR3 has 15 residues.

This clonotype was counted between two and nine times. V gene TRBV5-5 combines with J gene TRBJ2-1; 12 nucleotides match TRBD2. The CDR3 is made up of 14 amino acids. J was trimmed by 12 bases and V by 4 bases; bases with no gene match: 8. CDR1 is SGHKS, CDR2 YYEKEE, per germline (reference sequence). The CDR3 bases are TGTGCCAGCAGCCAACTAGCGGGGGGCAGTAGGCAGTTCTTC. Translation: CASSQLAGGSRQFF. Variable domain in full (rest from reference TRBV5-5 and TRBJ2-1): DAGVTQSPTHLIKTRGQQVTLRCSPISGHKSVSWYQQVLGQGPQFIFQYYEKEERGRGNFPDRFSARQFPNYSSELNVNALLLGDSALYLCASSQLAGGSRQFFGPGTRLTVL.

The chain uses TRBV4-3 and TRBJ2-5; 10 bases map to TRBD1. After removal of 4 bases from V and 5 bases from J, the junction contained 10 bases not matched to a gene. CDR3 length: 16 residues. CDR1 is LGHNA and CDR2 is YSLEER in the germline V gene. CDR3 residues: CASSPGPGQGTETQYF. Written as DNA, the CDR3 is TGCGCCAGCAGCCCTGGTCCGGGACAGGGGACGGAGACCCAGTACTTC.